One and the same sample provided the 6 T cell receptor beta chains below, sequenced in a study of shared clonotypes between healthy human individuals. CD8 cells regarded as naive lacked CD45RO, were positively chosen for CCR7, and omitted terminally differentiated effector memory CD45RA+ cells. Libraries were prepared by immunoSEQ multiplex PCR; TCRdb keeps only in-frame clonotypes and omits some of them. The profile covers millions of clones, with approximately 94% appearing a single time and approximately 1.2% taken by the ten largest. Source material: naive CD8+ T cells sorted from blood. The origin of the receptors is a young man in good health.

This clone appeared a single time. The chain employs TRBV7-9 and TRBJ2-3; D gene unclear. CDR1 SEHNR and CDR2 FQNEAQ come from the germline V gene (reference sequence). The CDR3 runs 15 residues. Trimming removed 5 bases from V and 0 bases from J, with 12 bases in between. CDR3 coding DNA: TGTGCCAGCAGCACCAGTTATACTAGCACAGATACGCAGTATTTT. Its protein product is CASSTSYTSTDTQYF.

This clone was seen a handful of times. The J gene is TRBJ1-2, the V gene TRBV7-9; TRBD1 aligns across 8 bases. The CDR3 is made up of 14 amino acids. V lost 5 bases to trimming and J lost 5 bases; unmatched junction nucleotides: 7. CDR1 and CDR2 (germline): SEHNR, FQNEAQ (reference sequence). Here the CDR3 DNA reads TGTGCCAGCAGCCCCTCGACAGGGGTATATGGCTACACCTTC. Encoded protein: CASSPSTGVYGYTF.

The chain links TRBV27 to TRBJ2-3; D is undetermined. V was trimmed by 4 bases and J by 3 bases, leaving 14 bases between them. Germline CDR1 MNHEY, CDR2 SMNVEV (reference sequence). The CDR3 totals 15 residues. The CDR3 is CASSSSFWGTDTQYF. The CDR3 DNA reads TGTGCCAGCAGTTCCAGTTTTTGGGGTACAGATACGCAGTATTTT.

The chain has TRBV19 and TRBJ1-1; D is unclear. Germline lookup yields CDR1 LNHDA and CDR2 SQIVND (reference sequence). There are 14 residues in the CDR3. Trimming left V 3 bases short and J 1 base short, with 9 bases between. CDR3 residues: CASSIYSQNTEAFF. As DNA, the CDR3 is TGTGCCAGTAGTATTTACAGCCAGAACACTGAAGCTTTCTTT.

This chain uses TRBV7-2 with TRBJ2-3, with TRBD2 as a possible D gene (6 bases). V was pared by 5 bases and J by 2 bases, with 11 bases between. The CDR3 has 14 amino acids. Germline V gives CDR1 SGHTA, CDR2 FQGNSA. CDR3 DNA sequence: TGTGCCAGCAGCCAGCGGAGGGTCACAGATACGCAGTATTTT. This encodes CASSQRRVTDTQYF.

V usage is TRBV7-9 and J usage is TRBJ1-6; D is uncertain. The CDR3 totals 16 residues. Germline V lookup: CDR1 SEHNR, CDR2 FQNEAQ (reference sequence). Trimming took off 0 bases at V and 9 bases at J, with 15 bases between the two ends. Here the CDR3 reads CASSLALTGIPSPLHF. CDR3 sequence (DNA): TGTGCCAGCAGCTTAGCGCTAACTGGGATTCCTTCACCCCTCCACTTT.